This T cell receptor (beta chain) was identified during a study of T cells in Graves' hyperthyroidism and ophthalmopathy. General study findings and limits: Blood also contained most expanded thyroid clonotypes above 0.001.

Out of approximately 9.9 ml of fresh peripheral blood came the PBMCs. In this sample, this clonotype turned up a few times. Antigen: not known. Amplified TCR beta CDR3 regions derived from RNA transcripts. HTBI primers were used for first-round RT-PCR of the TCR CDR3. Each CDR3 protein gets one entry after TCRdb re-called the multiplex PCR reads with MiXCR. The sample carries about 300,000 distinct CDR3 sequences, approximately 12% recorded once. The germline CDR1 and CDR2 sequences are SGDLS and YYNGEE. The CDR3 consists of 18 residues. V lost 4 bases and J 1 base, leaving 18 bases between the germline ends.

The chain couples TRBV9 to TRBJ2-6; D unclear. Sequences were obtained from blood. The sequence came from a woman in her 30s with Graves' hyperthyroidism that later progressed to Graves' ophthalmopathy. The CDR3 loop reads CASSPRHGRNSGANVLTF. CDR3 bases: TGTGCCAGCAGCCCACGACATGGAAGGAATTCTGGGGCCAACGTCCTGACTTTC. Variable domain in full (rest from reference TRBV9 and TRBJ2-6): DSGVTQTPKHLITATGQRVTLRCSPRSGDLSVYWYQQSLDQGLQFLIQYYNGEERAKGNILERFSAQQFPDLHSELNLSSLELGDSALYFCASSPRHGRNSGANVLTFGAGSRLTVL.